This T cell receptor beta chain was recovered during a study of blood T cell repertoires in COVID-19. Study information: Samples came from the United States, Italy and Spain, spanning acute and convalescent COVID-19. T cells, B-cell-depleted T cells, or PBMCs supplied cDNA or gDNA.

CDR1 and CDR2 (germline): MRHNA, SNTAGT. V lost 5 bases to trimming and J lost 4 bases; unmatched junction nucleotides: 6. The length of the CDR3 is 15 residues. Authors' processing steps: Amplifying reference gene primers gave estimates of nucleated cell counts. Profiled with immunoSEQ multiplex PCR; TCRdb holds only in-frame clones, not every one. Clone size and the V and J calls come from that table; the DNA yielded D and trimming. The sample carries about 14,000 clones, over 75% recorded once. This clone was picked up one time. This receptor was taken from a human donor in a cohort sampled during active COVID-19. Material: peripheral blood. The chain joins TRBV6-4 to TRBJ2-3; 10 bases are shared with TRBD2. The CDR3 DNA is TGTGCCAGCAGTCTAACTAGCGGGATCGCAGATACGCAGTATTTT. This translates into CASSLTSGIADTQYF.